This entry lists 12 T cell receptor beta chains sequenced from one sample in a study of shared clonotypes between healthy human individuals. Repertoires were generated with immunoSEQ multiplex PCR, while TCRdb's copy carries only in-frame clones and drops some. The top ten clones hold 0.37% of a sample with 2 million to 2.5 million clones, under 95% of them seen once. Sequenced material: naive CD4+ T cells from PBMCs. Subset defined: CD45RA+ positively selected. These receptors all come from a man between 18 and 35 years old in good health. Some clones in this sample may be carry-over from other donors' samples.

The rearrangement links TRBV23-1 to TRBJ2-5, with D tentatively TRBD1 (7 bases). TRBV23-1 is known as an ORF, though its function is uncertain. This CDR3 is 16 amino acids long. Trimming pared 5 bases from V and 4 bases from J, leaving 20 bases between. In DNA form, the CDR3 reads TGCGCCAGCAGTGACCCTAGGGGCAGGGGGGTAGAGACCCAGTACTTC. Encoded protein: CASSDPRGRGVETQYF.

The CDR3 reads CASSHWESRKSYNEQFF. CDR3 nucleotides: TGTGCCAGCAGCCATTGGGAGTCCCGGAAGTCCTACAATGAGCAGTTCTTC. The chain joins TRBV14 to TRBJ2-1; a possible D gene is TRBD2 (5 bases). Looked up from germline, CDR1 is SGHDN and CDR2 is FVKESK. The germline V and J ends were trimmed by 3 bases and 1 base, with 16 bases remaining between them. The length of the CDR3 is 17 residues.

The chain has TRBV14 and TRBJ2-5; D remains ambiguous. The CDR3 totals 11 residues. Looked up from germline, CDR1 is SGHDN and CDR2 is FVKESK. V lost 6 bases to trimming and J lost 4 bases, with 6 bases between them. CDR3 region: CASRLGETQYF. The CDR3 region has the DNA TGTGCCAGCAGGCTCGGAGAGACCCAGTACTTC.

A single count supports this clone. The chain uses TRBV6-6 and TRBJ2-3; TRBD1 is a possible D gene (6 bases). CDR1 MNHNY and CDR2 SVGAGI come from the germline V gene (reference sequence). This CDR3 comprises 12 residues. Trimming took off 8 bases at V and 5 bases at J, with 11 bases between the two ends. As DNA, the CDR3 is TGTGCCAGCGGGGGCCAGGGAGATACGCAGTATTTT. The encoded protein is CASGGQGDTQYF.

This rearrangement joins TRBV29-1 to TRBJ1-2; 9 nucleotides match TRBD1. J lost 8 bases, V lost 4 bases, and 11 bases had no gene match. CDR3 length: 14 residues. Germline values: CDR1 SQVTM, CDR2 ANQGSEA. The CDR3 is CSVGPRTGVYGYTF. The CDR3 DNA is TGCAGCGTTGGGCCTCGGACAGGGGTTTACGGCTACACCTTC.

This clone has ten or more counts. Other DNA sequences in the same sample also yield this CDR3. In nucleotides, the CDR3 is TGTGCCAGCAGCTCCGGACAGTACGAGCAGTACTTC. Its translation is CASSSGQYEQYF. This chain links TRBV7-9 with TRBJ2-7; a weak D match, TRBD1 (6 bases). V was cut by 4 bases and J by 4 bases, with 8 bases left in between. Germline V lookup: CDR1 SEHNR, CDR2 FQNEAQ (reference sequence). This CDR3 comprises 12 residues.

The V call is TRBV6-4, the J call TRBJ2-3; D is uncertain. The CDR3 runs 15 residues. Germline V gene lookup returns CDR1 MRHNA and CDR2 SNTAGT. Trimming removed 4 bases at V and 0 bases at J, with 11 bases between. The CDR3 nucleotides read TGTGCCAGCAGTGTGGACCCATCTAGCACAGATACGCAGTATTTT. This sequence encodes CASSVDPSSTDTQYF.

The V and J genes are TRBV5-1 and TRBJ2-3; TRBD1 is a possible D gene (5 bases). Germline-derived CDR1 and CDR2 are SGHRS and YFSETQ. Between the trimmed V and J ends, which lost 4 bases and 1 base, there was a span of 19 bases. The CDR3 extends over 17 amino acids. The CDR3 sequence: CASSRGHAASGTDTQYF. The CDR3 DNA sequence: TGCGCCAGCAGCCGCGGACATGCGGCCTCGGGCACAGATACGCAGTATTTT.

The chain joins TRBV2 to TRBJ2-2, with 11 positions matching TRBD1. The V segment lost 8 bases and the J segment 4 bases; nucleotides outside the gene matches: 6. Germline V lookup: CDR1 SNHLY, CDR2 FYNNEI. CDR3 length equals 15 residues. CDR3 loop: CASAEDRGRTGELFF. The CDR3 DNA sequence: TGTGCCAGCGCGGAGGACAGGGGGCGCACCGGGGAGCTGTTTTTT.

This chain links TRBV14 with TRBJ2-7; no reliable D call. This CDR3 has 11 residues. V shed 4 bases and J shed 3 bases, with 4 bases lying between them. Germline V gene data show CDR1 as SGHDN and CDR2 as FVKESK. The CDR3 DNA reads as TGTGCCAGCAGCCGAGACTACGAGCAGTACTTC. Encoded protein: CASSRDYEQYF. Complete variable domain (other parts from reference TRBV14 and TRBJ2-7): EAGVTQFPSHSVIEKGQTVTLRCDPISGHDNLYWYRRVMGKEIKFLLHFVKESKQDESGMPNNRFLAERTGGTYSTLKVQPAELEDSGVYFCASSRDYEQYFGPGTRLTVT.

The chain has TRBV19 and TRBJ1-2; D gene uncertain. The germline V gene encodes CDR1 LNHDA and CDR2 SQIVND (reference sequence). The CDR3 has 13 amino acids. V lost 5 bases and J lost 5, with 12 bases in between. CDR3 coding DNA: TGTGCCAGTAGTTCTTCAGTGCGGTATGGCTACACCTTC. Protein: CASSSSVRYGYTF.

CDR3 nucleotides: TGTGCCAGTAGTAGGGCTTCCTTAGGCCATCAGCCCCAGCATTTT. Translating gives CASSRASLGHQPQHF. The J gene is TRBJ1-5, the V gene TRBV19; D unclear. The germline V gene has CDR1 LNHDA and CDR2 SQIVND (reference sequence). V dropped 4 bases and J dropped 5 bases, with 15 bases sitting between them. The CDR3 is made up of 15 amino acids.